The 32 T cell receptor beta chains below all came from one sample that was sequenced in a study of cytomegalovirus exposure and HLA in healthy donors. Researchers ran the PCR with 60 Vbeta and 13 Jbeta primers. TCRdb's copy holds only in-frame clones and misses some; the assay was immunoSEQ multiplex PCR. The table lists roughly 220,000 clones, around 85% of them singletons. The sample comprised PBMCs. These receptors originate from a man aged 50-59 years in good health and CMV-seronegative.

The chain has TRBV5-1 and TRBJ2-3; 8 nucleotides align to TRBD1. The CDR3 has 17 residues. CDR1 is SGHRS, CDR2 YFSETQ, per germline. Trimming took 0 bases from V and 0 from J; bases not matched to a gene: 6. This CDR3 reads CASSLARGQGSTDTQYF. CDR3 sequence (DNA): TGCGCCAGCAGCTTGGCCAGGGGGCAAGGTAGCACAGATACGCAGTATTTT. Full variable domain (missing parts from reference TRBV5-1 and TRBJ2-3): KAGVTQTPRYLIKTRGQQVTLSCSPISGHRSVSWYQQTPGQGLQFLFEYFSETQRNKGNFPGRFSGRQFSNSRSEMNVSTLELGDSALYLCASSLARGQGSTDTQYFGPGTRLTVL.

This chain uses TRBV21-1 with TRBJ2-1; no check of the table's D call, TRBD2, against the DNA was made. TRBV21-1 is tagged as a pseudogene. The CDR3 sequence is 14 residues long. Here the CDR3 reads CASSTSGRDNEQFF. The CDR3, as DNA: TGTGCCAGCAGCACTAGCGGGAGGGACAATGAGCAGTTCTTC.

This clone has only a few counts. The CDR3 DNA reads as TGTGCCAGCTCACCACAGCCGGGGGGAGGAGAGACCCAGTACTTC. Translation gives CASSPQPGGGETQYF. V and J are TRBV18 and TRBJ2-5; 7 bases fit TRBD2. The germline gives CDR1 KGHSH, CDR2 LQKENI. The CDR3 has 15 amino acids. Trimming cost V 1 base and J 4 bases; bases outside gene matches: 6.

The chain carries TRBV6-1 and TRBJ1-5, with 8 bases that match TRBD1. The V and J ends lost 3 bases and 6 bases, in that order; junction bases with no gene match: 10. The CDR3 contains 16 residues. CDR1 and CDR2 (germline): MNHNS, SASEGT. The CDR3 DNA is TGTGCCAGCAGTGATCCGGGTCAGGGGGCAAGTCAGCCCCAGCATTTT. It codes for CASSDPGQGASQPQHF.

The rearrangement uses TRBV28 and TRBJ1-6; D is perhaps TRBD1 (6 bases). The germline V gene has CDR1 MDHEN and CDR2 SYDVKM. This CDR3 spans 15 amino acids. V was shortened by 7 bases and J by 9 bases, with 19 bases between the two germline ends. The CDR3 nucleotides read TGTGCCAGCATTCCCCACGGCAGGGGCTTTTCACCCCTCCACTTT. Translating gives CASIPHGRGFSPLHF.

The J gene is TRBJ2-1, the V gene TRBV19; 11 bases match TRBD2. Germline lookup yields CDR1 LNHDA and CDR2 SQIVND (reference sequence). The J segment lost 7 bases and the V segment lost 4 bases, leaving 3 bases of the junction unmatched. The CDR3 totals 14 residues. CDR3 in amino acids: CASSTTSGRNEQFF. The CDR3 DNA sequence: TGTGCCAGTAGTACAACTAGCGGGAGAAATGAGCAGTTCTTC.

This clone was observed a handful of times. This chain connects TRBV30 to TRBJ2-7; TRBD1 matches 7 bases. J was trimmed by 2 bases and V by 3 bases; bases with no gene match: 4. Looked up from germline, CDR1 is GTSNPN and CDR2 is SVGIG (reference sequence). The CDR3 has 13 amino acids. The CDR3 nucleotides read TGTGCCTGGAGCCGAGGGACAGCCTACGAGCAGTACTTC. Translating it yields CAWSRGTAYEQYF.

V and J are TRBV28 and TRBJ1-4; TRBD1 aligns across 9 bases. Germline V lookup: CDR1 MDHEN, CDR2 SYDVKM. J lost 4 bases, V lost 8 bases, and 8 bases had no gene match. The CDR3 contains 15 residues. The CDR3 loop is CASLQGALNNEKLFF. As DNA, the CDR3 is TGTGCCAGCTTACAGGGGGCCCTAAATAATGAAAAACTGTTTTTT.

This chain links TRBV18 with TRBJ2-5; 7 positions match TRBD2. Gene TRBJ2-7 matches the end of the DNA better, so the J call may be wrong. The CDR3 is made up of 15 amino acids. Germline assignment: CDR1 KGHSH and CDR2 LQKENI. Written as DNA, the CDR3 is TGTGCCAGCTCGCCCGGGGGGATTCTCGCCTACGAGCAGTACTTC. Translated, it gives CASSPGGILAYEQYF.

In its sample, this clone was seen once. The V call is TRBV5-1, the J call TRBJ2-7; 12 nucleotides align to TRBD1. V lost 4 bases, J lost 7 bases, and 6 bases stayed unmatched. Germline CDR1 reads SGHRS; CDR2 reads YFSETQ. The CDR3 extends over 14 amino acids. The CDR3 loop is CASSPGQGAREQYF. The CDR3, as DNA: TGCGCCAGCAGCCCGGGACAGGGGGCGCGGGAGCAGTACTTC.

The chain links TRBV19 to TRBJ1-3; weak D call: TRBD1 (5 bases). The CDR3 spans 14 residues. Trimming stripped 9 bases from V and 4 bases from J, with 16 bases between. Germline-derived CDR1 and CDR2 are LNHDA and SQIVND (reference sequence). This CDR3 is CASCRGFSGNTIYF. In nucleotides, the CDR3 is TGTGCCAGCTGCCGGGGGTTCTCCGGAAACACCATATATTTT.

The chain couples TRBV11-3 to TRBJ2-3, with 10 bases lining up with TRBD2. The CDR3 is 15 amino acids. Germline CDR1 is SGHNT and CDR2 is YENEEA. The V and J ends lost 5 bases and 4 bases, in that order; junction bases with no gene match: 6. CDR3 in amino acids: CASSEREGRSDTQYF. CDR3 coding DNA: TGTGCCAGCAGCGAGCGGGAGGGCCGCTCAGATACGCAGTATTTT.

CDR3 bases: TGCGCCAGCAGCTTAGGAACTAGCGGAGCCTACGAGCAGTACTTC. This gives the protein CASSLGTSGAYEQYF. The V and J genes are TRBV5-1 and TRBJ2-7; 8 bases align to TRBD2. After removal of 2 bases from V and 2 bases from J, the junction contained 6 bases not matched to a gene. The V gene's germline CDR1 is SGHRS and CDR2 YFSETQ. The CDR3 runs to 15 residues.

For the CDR3, the DNA is TGTGCCAGCAGTGAAGCGGGGGGTAGCGGGAGGCGACGGAGCTCCTACAATGAGCAGTTCTTC. This codes for CASSEAGGSGRRRSSYNEQFF. The genes are TRBV2 and TRBJ2-1, with 10 nucleotides matching TRBD2. Germline V gene data show CDR1 as SNHLY and CDR2 as FYNNEI. Trimming took 0 bases from V and 0 from J; bases not matched to a gene: 14. This CDR3 contains 21 residues. The full variable domain, its missing parts supplied by reference TRBV2 and TRBJ2-1, is EPEVTQTPSHQVTQMGQEVILRCVPISNHLYFYWYRQILGQKVEFLVSFYNNEISEKSEIFDDQFSVERPDGSNFTLKIRSTKLEDSAMYFCASSEAGGSGRRRSSYNEQFFGPGTRLTVL.

This chain connects TRBV6-1 to TRBJ1-1; TRBD1 is a possible D gene (6 bases). V lost 9 bases, J lost 6 bases, and 17 bases lay in between. The germline CDR1 and CDR2 sequences are MNHNS and SASEGT. CDR3 length equals 13 residues. CDR3 protein: CASWTVNSAEAFF. Written as DNA, the CDR3 is TGTGCCAGTTGGACAGTGAACAGTGCTGAAGCTTTCTTT.

This clone was seen once. This chain links TRBV27 with TRBJ2-3; the D is unclear. This CDR3 spans 14 amino acids. Trimming shortened V by 3 bases and J by 0 bases, and 7 bases separated the two germline ends. Per the germline V gene, CDR1 is MNHEY and CDR2 is SMNVEV (reference sequence). The CDR3 protein is CASSLARSTDTQYF. CDR3 DNA sequence: TGTGCCAGCAGTTTGGCTAGAAGCACAGATACGCAGTATTTT.

V and J are TRBV7-9 and TRBJ2-5; TRBD1 matches at 7 bases. The end of the DNA fits TRBJ2-7 better, so the J call may be wrong. The CDR3 runs 12 residues. Germline V gene data show CDR1 as SEHNR and CDR2 as FQNEAQ (reference sequence). CDR3 bases: TGTGCCAGCAGCAACAGGGGCAACGAGCAGTACTTC. This encodes CASSNRGNEQYF.

This clone was counted between two and nine times. The genes are TRBV5-6 and TRBJ1-2; tentatively, D is TRBD1 (5 bases). The germline V and J ends were trimmed by 4 bases and 8 bases, with 18 bases remaining between them. CDR1 is SGHDT and CDR2 is YYEEEE in the germline V gene. This CDR3 has 14 amino acids. Here the CDR3 DNA reads TGTGCCAGCAGCGTTCTCGGGGGGGGTGGCGGCTACACCTTC. Translating gives CASSVLGGGGGYTF. Full variable domain (remainder filled in from reference TRBV5-6 and TRBJ1-2): DAGVTQSPTHLIKTRGQQVTLRCSPKSGHDTVSWYQQALGQGPQFIFQYYEEEERQRGNFPDRFSGHQFPNYSSELNVNALLLGDSALYLCASSVLGGGGGYTFGSGTRLTVV.

The chain has TRBV4-1 and TRBJ2-5, with TRBD2 as a possible D gene (6 bases). The DNA end is a closer match to TRBJ2-7, so the J assignment may be wrong. This CDR3 region has 16 residues. Germline CDR1 and CDR2: MGHRA and YSYEKL. As DNA, the CDR3 is TGCGCCAGCAGCCAAATATTGAGTCAGGAGGGCTACGAGCAGTACTTC. Amino acids: CASSQILSQEGYEQYF.

In this sample, this clone turned up a few times. The chain recombines TRBV29-1 with TRBJ1-4; TRBD1 matches 8 bases. Germline V gene lookup returns CDR1 SQVTM and CDR2 ANQGSEA. V lost 6 bases to trimming and J lost 12 bases; unmatched junction nucleotides: 12. This CDR3 is built from 13 residues. The CDR3 DNA is TGCAGCGTCGGAGTGGGGGACAGGAGGGAACTGTTTTTT. Residues: CSVGVGDRRELFF.

This chain uses TRBV4-2 with TRBJ2-7, with TRBD1 matching 11 bases. The germline CDR1 and CDR2 sequences are LGHNA and YNFKEQ. The CDR3 is 14 residues long. V dropped 3 bases and J dropped 6; count of bases not matched to a gene: 4. As DNA, the CDR3 is TGTGCCAGCAGCCACGGACAGGGGGCGTCCGAGCAGTACTTC. Protein sequence: CASSHGQGASEQYF.

The gene calls are TRBV5-4 and TRBJ2-5, with 8 bases fitting TRBD2. The germline V gene encodes CDR1 SGHNT and CDR2 YYREEE (reference sequence). The CDR3 covers 15 residues. J lost 7 bases, V lost 0 bases, and 8 bases had no gene match. CDR3 amino acids: CASSLEGTRRGTQYF. CDR3 bases: TGTGCCAGCAGCTTGGAAGGGACTAGGAGGGGGACCCAGTACTTC.

Note on this clone: The junction departs from the called germline gene at one end, perhaps through a read error. This chain uses TRBV30 with TRBJ2-7; D is uncertain. CDR3 size: 12 residues. Germline CDR1 is GTSNPN and CDR2 is SVGIG (reference sequence). As DNA, the CDR3 is TGTGCCTCAGCCTCTACAGCTTACGGGCAGTACTTC. Translating it yields CASASTAYGQYF.

The rearrangement uses TRBV30 and TRBJ2-7, with TRBD1 identical over 8 bases. This CDR3 contains 13 residues. CDR1 and CDR2 from the germline V gene are GTSNPN and SVGIG (reference sequence). Losses at the gene ends were 6 bases for V and 3 bases for J; bases not matched to a gene: 7. The CDR3 loop is CACPGQGNYEQYF. The CDR3 DNA reads TGTGCCTGTCCCGGACAGGGCAACTACGAGCAGTACTTC.

The genes are TRBV28 and TRBJ2-4; 9 nucleotides agree with TRBD1. V shed 5 bases, J shed 6 bases, and the junction held 11 bases outside the gene matches. The CDR3 loop spans 16 amino acids. Germline assignment: CDR1 MDHEN and CDR2 SYDVKM. CDR3 nucleotide sequence: TGTGCCAGCAGTCTACAACAGGGGGCGTTCGTAAACATTCAGTACTTC. This encodes CASSLQQGAFVNIQYF.

The chain employs TRBV30 and TRBJ1-4; TRBD1 might be the D (5 bases). V gave up 6 bases and J gave up 4 bases, with 15 bases separating them. Germline V gene lookup returns CDR1 GTSNPN and CDR2 SVGIG (reference sequence). The CDR3 loop spans 14 amino acids. DNA for the CDR3: TGTGCCTGCATTCCAGACAGACGTAATGAAAAACTGTTTTTT. Amino acid sequence: CACIPDRRNEKLFF.

The sample holds a few counts of this clone. V is TRBV11-1 and J is TRBJ1-6; 9 positions match TRBD1. V was clipped by 5 bases and J by 9 bases; unmatched bases: 5. The CDR3 is 14 amino acids. Germline V gives CDR1 SGHAT, CDR2 FQDESV (reference sequence). CDR3 amino acids: CASSTGTGSSPLHF. The DNA for the CDR3 is TGTGCCAGCAGCACCGGGACAGGGAGTTCACCCCTCCACTTT.

This chain connects TRBV7-8 to TRBJ2-7, with a possible D match to TRBD1 (5 bases). Germline CDR1 reads SGHVS; CDR2 reads FQNEAQ. With 4 bases removed from V and 3 bases from J, the gap between germline ends came to 13 bases. CDR3 size: 14 residues. The CDR3 protein is CASSWSGSVYEQYF. In DNA form, the CDR3 reads TGTGCCAGCAGCTGGTCAGGGTCCGTCTACGAGCAGTACTTC. Full variable domain (remainder filled in from reference TRBV7-8 and TRBJ2-7): GAGVSQSPRYKVAKRGQDVALRCDPISGHVSLFWYQQALGQGPEFLTYFQNEAQLDKSGLPSDRFFAERPEGSVSTLKIQRTQQEDSAVYLCASSWSGSVYEQYFGPGTRLTVT.

This chain connects TRBV27 to TRBJ2-2; D is perhaps TRBD2 (7 bases). This CDR3 is built from 16 residues. The V and J ends lost 2 bases and 2 bases respectively, with 12 bases between them. Germline CDR1 and CDR2: MNHEY and SMNVEV (reference sequence). The CDR3 sequence is CASSLAGALNTGELFF. CDR3 bases: TGTGCCAGCAGTTTAGCGGGGGCCCTTAACACCGGGGAGCTGTTTTTT.

The chain couples TRBV10-3 to TRBJ1-2; TRBD1 agrees at 7 bases. The CDR3 is 13 amino acids. J lost 8 bases, V lost 9 bases, and 12 bases had no gene match. The germline CDR1 and CDR2 sequences are ENHRY and SYGVKD. CDR3 region: CAMRRGQGGGYTF. CDR3 nucleotide sequence: TGTGCCATGCGAAGGGGGCAGGGAGGCGGCTACACCTTC.

The chain has TRBV9 and TRBJ1-6; 9 bases agree with TRBD1. The V and J ends lost 4 bases and 10 bases, in that order; junction bases with no gene match: 12. There are 16 residues in the CDR3. In germline, CDR1 is SGDLS, CDR2 YYNGEE. CDR3 in amino acids: CASSPTPGQGGSPLHF. The CDR3 DNA follows: TGTGCCAGCAGCCCGACGCCGGGACAGGGTGGATCACCCCTCCACTTT.

The rearrangement links TRBV6-9 to TRBJ2-5, with TRBD2 as a possible D gene (5 bases). In germline, CDR1 is MNHGY, CDR2 SVAAGI. Trimming removed 8 bases from V and 2 bases from J, with 21 bases in between. This CDR3 is built from 16 residues. CDR3 in amino acids: CASPTGLRRTQETQYF. DNA for the CDR3: TGTGCCAGCCCAACTGGACTCAGGAGGACTCAAGAGACCCAGTACTTC.